This TCR beta chain comes out of a study of blood T cells in healthy people across ages (dated by TCRdb to about 2015). In the study overall: Template switching captured roughly one uniquely barcoded TCR beta cDNA molecule per two T cells in model experiments. Using deep sequencing normalized with unique cDNA molecular identifiers, the study measured how TCR beta repertoire diversity changes with age. Four age groups were formed from the donors: young (average 16 years), middle-aged (approximately 40), aged (around 62) and long-lived (more than 75). The study analyzed two additional independent replicas of 1 million unique cDNA reads from the same blood draw for two donors, one aged 18 to 29 and one aged 80 or older. The research as a whole found: A strong correlation was found between observed TCR beta diversity and the percentage of naive T cells measured by flow cytometry. Compared with the aged group, more naive CD4+ T cells, fewer expanded clones and increased TCR diversity were shown by the long-lived group, suggesting age selection. As age increased, observed TCR beta diversity per million T cells dropped in a roughly linear way, and a significant reduction was already evident by age 40. Because profiling used bulk unsorted PBMCs, naive and antigen-experienced compartments could not be compared conclusively. Estimates of total diversity based on one million sequenced T cells were regarded as lower bounds and as underestimates. Because the CMV infection status of the donors was unknown, age-related changes in expanded clonotypes may potentially have been confounded.

Preparation of the library involved 5' RACE. Reads for this sample came from an Illumina HiSeq 2500. The second PCR ran for roughly 6 to 11 cycles and used a J-beta primer mix along with a sample-barcoded 5' primer. A unique molecular identifier was introduced onto each TCR beta cDNA molecule by a template-switch 5' adaptor carrying 12 random nucleotides. Each sample yielded at least 2.5 million CDR3-containing paired-end reads. The Mint cDNA synthesis kit, primed by a TRBC-specific oligonucleotide, was used to synthesize first-strand cDNA from all RNA. Following uracil-DNA glycosylase treatment, all cDNA underwent a first 18-cycle PCR with the universal primers M1SS and BC2_uni_R. The study's processing was this. Normalization of each sample was performed by random selection of 1 million high-quality reads, each carrying a distinct molecular identifier. Reads with shared molecular identifiers were discarded instead of being binned into consensus sequences. MiTCR, run with a Q25 quality threshold and the strictest error-elimination algorithm, handled CDR3 identification, clonotype clustering and error correction. Lower-bound total TCR beta diversity was estimated with a nonparametric unseen species model using Euler transformation. In TCRdb, the public reads were trimmed at Q25 with fastp and aligned with MiXCR, with productive beta chains retained. One record per CDR3 amino acid sequence lists the most common genes and DNA. TCRdb, not the authors, supplied the V and J calls. The sample records roughly 1,000,000 distinct CDR3 sequences, approximately 26% of which are singletons. Approximately 0.71% of the sample is in the top ten clones.

The CDR3 goes from the cysteine to the phenylalanine over 14 residues. The sequence is cut down to CDR3 DNA, 42 bases in frame from base 1. Systemically healthy Caucasian individuals from Russia, approximately 39 in total and aged roughly 6 to 90 years, were included as donors. Approximately 10 milliliters of peripheral blood were collected from each donor into EDTA-treated Vacutainer tubes. Ficoll-Paque density-gradient centrifugation was used to isolate PBMCs, with at least 6 million obtained per sample. Total RNA was extracted from PBMCs with Trizol reagent, with at least 5 micrograms obtained per sample. For every donor, flow cytometry on a PBMC aliquot measured the percentage of naive CD45RAhigh/CD27high T cells. This clonotype was counted only a few times. Its antigen target is currently unknown. Nothing much larger sits one base from this clone, and base qualities are not available. This sample was shared with a second study, whose subject was T cells of mothers and their children. In that second paper, the authors write: Donors were nine systemically healthy Caucasian individuals: three mothers and their six children. cDNA synthesis consumed the entire amount of extracted RNA, loaded at approximately 1.6 ug RNA in each 15 ul reaction. In the second PCR, the M1S primer introduced both the sample barcodes and 2-4 random nucleotides. Over 8 million TCR beta CDR3 reads were obtained for each mother, and approximately 2.9 million reads were obtained for each child. TCR recombination output is similarly shaped by thymic selection in related and unrelated pairs, with a minor effect exerted by inherited differences. Normalized repertoire overlap was always slightly but never significantly higher in related than unrelated mother-child pairs. No persistent microchimeric T cell clones were found, with a detection sensitivity of approximately 94 clones per million clonotypes. To look for features that set related mother-child pairs apart from unrelated individuals, the researchers ran deep NGS to compare the TCR beta repertoires of mothers and children. Mothers averaged about 40 +/- 4 years of age and children averaged about 10 +/- 4 years. Libraries were sequenced on Illumina HiSeq 2000 with 100+100 nt paired-end reads after adapter ligation with NEBNext reagents. To prevent cross-contamination, the mother and child libraries were prepared a month apart and were sequenced in separate runs. Between roughly 450,000 and 2,200,000 distinct TCR beta clonotypes were identified per donor. Naive TCR beta clonotypes were estimated from low-frequency clonotypes matched to each donor's FACS-determined naive share, without sorting.

This sequence originates from a girl between 2 and 10 years old in good health. Sequencing was carried out using blood. Rearrangement joined TRBV21-1 to TRBJ2-5. TRBV21-1 is reported as a pseudogene. CDR3 sequence: CASSPHQLKETQYF. The nucleotide sequence reads TGTGCCAGCAGCCCTCACCAGTTGAAAGAGACCCAGTACTTC.